The clone carrying this T cell receptor beta chain was found a few times. Its antigen is currently unknown. Using a J-beta primer mix together with a sample-barcoded 5' primer, a second PCR was run for roughly 7 to 12 cycles. Each sample yielded at least 2.5 million CDR3-containing paired-end reads. TCRdb re-analysed the 5' RACE reads in MiXCR, keeping a single row per CDR3 protein. Altogether more than 900,000 distinct CDR3 sequences are present, 20% to 25% being singletons, with the ten largest covering 0.75%. The data belong to a study of blood T cells in healthy people across ages. Study results and caveats: Roughly linear age-related decline in beta diversity appeared, significant by age approximately 43.

The CDR3 is 14 residues long. Trimming cost V 3 bases and J 7 bases; bases outside gene matches: 8. Germline CDR1 DFQATT, CDR2 SNEGSKA (reference sequence). This same sample was also taken into another study, of T cells of mothers and their children. That report adds: In unrelated and related pairs, TCR recombination output is shaped in a similar way by thymic selection.

This chain uses TRBV20-1 with TRBJ2-2; 7 bases match TRBD2. The receptor was derived from a girl aged 2-9 years in good health. The sample comprised blood. The CDR3 DNA sequence: TGCAGTGCTAGCCCGGGGGGATTTAACGGGGAGCTGTTTTTT. Its translation: CSASPGGFNGELFF.